The rows below give T cell receptor beta chains drawn from one sample of a study of blood T cell repertoires in COVID-19. Generated by immunoSEQ multiplex PCR, the TCRdb table keeps only in-frame clones and is missing some. Here the sample spans roughly 250,000 clones, about 84% being singletons. The source material was PBMCs or T cells enriched from blood (not recorded which). The receptor source for this set is a woman in her forties or fifties who had recovered from COVID-19. The CDR3 runs from the conserved cysteine through the conserved F or W. Each record gives: clone size, V gene, J gene, D gene, CDR3 DNA, CDR3 protein. The D gene is left open where the match is weak. Clone size is not always given. Where it is, it says once, few, many or a class for expanded clones.

size: once; V: TRBV11-3; J: TRBJ1-2; D: -; DNA: TGTGCCAGCAGCTCACAGGGTGCCTATGGCTACACCTTC; CDR3: CASSSQGAYGYTF
size: -; V: TRBV19; J: TRBJ2-3; D: TRBD2; DNA: TGTGCCAGTAGTCCTGGACTAGCGGATATCACAGATACGCAGTATTTT; CDR3: CASSPGLADITDTQYF
size: -; V: TRBV6-2/TRBV6-3; J: TRBJ1-5; D: -; DNA: TGTGCCAGCAGTCGGGACACTTACTTTCTTGAGCCCCAGCATTTT; CDR3: CASSRDTYFLEPQHF
size: -; V: TRBV19; J: TRBJ2-2; D: TRBD1; DNA: TGTGCCAGTAGTACCTTAGGGGGCCACACCGGGGAGCTGTTTTTT; CDR3: CASSTLGGHTGELFF
size: -; V: TRBV30; J: TRBJ1-5; D: -; DNA: TGTGCCTGGGGACAGAGCAATCAGCCCCAGCATTTT; CDR3: CAWGQSNQPQHF
size: -; V: TRBV6-2/TRBV6-3; J: TRBJ2-7; D: TRBD2; DNA: TGTGCCAGCAGTTACTCTGGAGCGGGAGCGGCCTACGAGCAGTACTTC; CDR3: CASSYSGAGAAYEQYF
size: -; V: TRBV29-1; J: TRBJ2-1; D: -; DNA: TGCAGCGTGTACTACAATGAGCAGTTCTTC; CDR3: CSVYYNEQFF
size: once; V: TRBV11-3; J: TRBJ1-4; D: TRBD1; DNA: TGTGCCAGCAGCTTAGGGACAGGGTACGGAAAACTGTTTTTT; CDR3: CASSLGTGYGKLFF
size: -; V: TRBV7-2; J: TRBJ1-1; D: -; DNA: TGTGCCAGCAGCTTAGGCAGGTGGGCGGGTGAAGCTTTCTTT; CDR3: CASSLGRWAGEAFF
size: -; V: TRBV10-3; J: TRBJ2-1; D: TRBD2; DNA: TGTGCCATCAGTGAGCCGATGACGGGGGGACCCTACAATGAGCAGTTCTTC; CDR3: CAISEPMTGGPYNEQFF
size: -; V: TRBV30; J: TRBJ1-1; D: -; DNA: TGTGCCTGGAGTGTCGGACAGTACACTGAAGCTTTCTTT; CDR3: CAWSVGQYTEAFF
size: -; V: TRBV3-1/TRBV3-2; J: TRBJ2-1; D: -; DNA: TGTGCCAGCAGCCGAGGAGGGACCCAAGAATCCTACAATGAGCAGTTCTTC; CDR3: CASSRGGTQESYNEQFF
size: once; V: TRBV2; J: TRBJ1-1; D: TRBD1; DNA: TGTGCCAGCAGTGAAGGGACAGGGATCATTGAAGCTTTCTTT; CDR3: CASSEGTGIIEAFF
size: -; V: TRBV6-5; J: TRBJ1-5; D: TRBD1; DNA: TGTGCCAGCAGTTACTCGGGGACAGCCACGGGGCCCCAGCATTTT; CDR3: CASSYSGTATGPQHF
size: -; V: TRBV6-2/TRBV6-3; J: TRBJ2-5; D: -; DNA: TGTGCCAGCAGTTACGGGGAGTGGGAGACCCAGTACTTC; CDR3: CASSYGEWETQYF
size: -; V: TRBV6-5; J: TRBJ2-5; D: -; DNA: TGTGCCAGCAGCCCCTCGGGGTACCAAGAGACCCAGTACTTC; CDR3: CASSPSGYQETQYF
size: -; V: TRBV5-5; J: TRBJ2-7; D: TRBD1; DNA: TGTGCCAGCAGCTTGGGGACCGCAGGGGGCGAGCAGTACTTC; CDR3: CASSLGTAGGEQYF
size: -; V: TRBV6-2/TRBV6-3; J: TRBJ2-7; D: TRBD2; DNA: TGTGCCAGCAGCAGGGACGGGGGGGAGCAGTACTTC; CDR3: CASSRDGGEQYF
size: -; V: TRBV6-5; J: TRBJ2-7; D: -; DNA: TGTGCCAGCAGCGAGTACCGGGACACCCCCTTTGAGCAGTACTTC; CDR3: CASSEYRDTPFEQYF
size: -; V: TRBV3-1/TRBV3-2; J: TRBJ2-1; D: -; DNA: TGTGCCAGCAGCCTTCCAATGAGCTCCTACAATGAGCAGTTCTTC; CDR3: CASSLPMSSYNEQFF
size: -; V: TRBV7-2; J: TRBJ2-7; D: TRBD2; DNA: TGTGCCAGCAGCTTAGGGGCGACTAGCGGGGGGGCGGCCTACGAGCAGTACTTC; CDR3: CASSLGATSGGAAYEQYF
size: -; V: TRBV18; J: TRBJ1-6; D: TRBD1; DNA: TGTGCCAGCTCACCAACTATTGGACAGGCCTATAATTCACCCCTCCACTTT; CDR3: CASSPTIGQAYNSPLHF
size: once; V: TRBV6-5; J: TRBJ1-2; D: TRBD1; DNA: TGTGCCAGCAGTTACGACAGGGGCCTTCGGGATGGCTACACCTTC; CDR3: CASSYDRGLRDGYTF
size: -; V: TRBV5-1; J: TRBJ1-1; D: -; DNA: TGCGCCAGCAGCTTGTCTGGTGCGGTTGAGAACACTGAAGCTTTCTTT; CDR3: CASSLSGAVENTEAFF
size: -; V: TRBV4-2; J: TRBJ1-2; D: -; DNA: TGTGCCAGCAGCCTTGGGCTGGACTATGGCTACACCTTC; CDR3: CASSLGLDYGYTF
size: once; V: TRBV28; J: TRBJ2-5; D: TRBD1; DNA: TGTGCCAGCAGTTTATTAGCCAGGGGGCTGCAAGAGACCCAGTACTTC; CDR3: CASSLLARGLQETQYF
size: -; V: TRBV6-4; J: TRBJ1-2; D: -; DNA: TGTGCCAGCAGTGACTTTGCAGGGACTAACTATGGCTACACCTTC; CDR3: CASSDFAGTNYGYTF
size: -; V: TRBV30; J: TRBJ2-3; D: TRBD2; DNA: TGTGCCTGGAGCGACCTAGCGGTCCAGCAGTATTTT; CDR3: CAWSDLAVQQYF
size: few; V: TRBV30; J: TRBJ1-4; D: -; DNA: TGTGCCTGGAGTCGCCCCGGGAGCTCTAATGAAAAACTGTTTTTT; CDR3: CAWSRPGSSNEKLFF
size: -; V: TRBV5-4; J: TRBJ2-1; D: -; DNA: TGTGCCAGCAACACACTAGGGAATGAGCAGTTCTTC; CDR3: CASNTLGNEQFF
size: -; V: TRBV2; J: TRBJ1-2; D: -; DNA: TGTGCCAGCGGGGGAGGAGGGGATGGCTACACCTTC; CDR3: CASGGGGDGYTF
size: -; V: TRBV24-1; J: TRBJ1-2; D: TRBD1; DNA: TGTGCCACCAGTGATTCACAGGGGACCGGTGGCTACACCTTC; CDR3: CATSDSQGTGGYTF
size: once; V: TRBV5-1; J: TRBJ1-3; D: -; DNA: TGCGCCAGCACCCCGATGGGGGCAGGGGGAAACACCATATATTTT; CDR3: CASTPMGAGGNTIYF
size: -; V: TRBV27; J: TRBJ1-1; D: -; DNA: TGTGCCAGCAGTTTAAGACACACGAACACTGAAGCTTTCTTT; CDR3: CASSLRHTNTEAFF
size: -; V: TRBV5-6; J: TRBJ2-1; D: TRBD2; DNA: TGTGCCAGCAGCTCCGGACTAGCATACAATGAGCAGTTCTTC; CDR3: CASSSGLAYNEQFF
size: -; V: TRBV10-3; J: TRBJ2-7; D: TRBD2; DNA: TGTGCCATCAGTGAGTCGGGGGGAGGGCCTTCCTACGAGCAGTACTTC; CDR3: CAISESGGGPSYEQYF
size: -; V: TRBV7-2; J: TRBJ1-2; D: TRBD1; DNA: TGTGCCAGCAGCACCCGGACAGGGACCCGCACCTTC; CDR3: CASSTRTGTRTF
size: -; V: TRBV27; J: TRBJ1-2; D: -; DNA: TGTGCCAGCAGTTCTCGATCCGGGTTAGGCTACACCTTC; CDR3: CASSSRSGLGYTF
size: -; V: TRBV18; J: TRBJ2-7; D: TRBD1; DNA: TGTGCCAGCTCCCTCGGCGGGACAGGGGCCTACGAGCAGTACTTC; CDR3: CASSLGGTGAYEQYF
size: once; V: TRBV7-2; J: TRBJ2-5; D: TRBD1; DNA: TGTGCCAGCAGCTTAGGCTTCGACAGGGACGAGACCCAGTACTTC; CDR3: CASSLGFDRDETQYF
size: -; V: TRBV7-8; J: TRBJ1-2; D: TRBD1; DNA: TGTGCCAGCAGGGCAGGGACAGGGAGAGGGGGTGTGCATGGCTACACCTTC; CDR3: CASRAGTGRGGVHGYTF
size: -; V: TRBV2; J: TRBJ2-7; D: -; DNA: TGTGCCAGCAGTGAAATGGGCGGGTCCTACGAGCAGTACTTC; CDR3: CASSEMGGSYEQYF
size: few; V: TRBV28; J: TRBJ2-7; D: -; DNA: TGTGCCAGCAGTTTATCCGGGACACTAAACTACGAGCAGTACTTC; CDR3: CASSLSGTLNYEQYF
size: -; V: TRBV10-1; J: TRBJ1-1; D: -; DNA: TGCGCCAGCAGTGAGTCTCCCAGGGGAACTGAAGCTTTCTTT; CDR3: CASSESPRGTEAFF
size: -; V: TRBV5-1; J: TRBJ2-5; D: -; DNA: TGCGCCAGCAGCGAACAGGGGTTCGGGGGGACCCAGTACTTC; CDR3: CASSEQGFGGTQYF
size: -; V: TRBV9; J: TRBJ2-2; D: -; DNA: TGTGCCAGCAGCGCCCAGGGGACCGGGGAGCTGTTTTTT; CDR3: CASSAQGTGELFF
size: -; V: TRBV7-8; J: TRBJ2-1; D: TRBD2; DNA: TGTGCCAGCAGACTCCCGGGACTAGCGGGAGTCCGGTCCTACAATGAGCAGTTCTTC; CDR3: CASRLPGLAGVRSYNEQFF
size: once; V: TRBV27; J: TRBJ2-2; D: TRBD2; DNA: TGTGCCAGCAGTTTCCGCCTGACTAGCGGGAGAACCGGGGAGCTGTTTTTT; CDR3: CASSFRLTSGRTGELFF
size: -; V: TRBV30; J: TRBJ2-7; D: -; DNA: TGTGCCTGGAGTCTACCTACTCCCCCGTACGAGCAGTACTTC; CDR3: CAWSLPTPPYEQYF
size: few; V: TRBV5-8; J: TRBJ1-3; D: TRBD1; DNA: TGTGCCAGCAACCGACAGGGGGCTGGAAACACCATATATTTT; CDR3: CASNRQGAGNTIYF
size: -; V: TRBV5-1; J: TRBJ1-4; D: TRBD1; DNA: TGCGCCAGCAGCTTGGCCCCGGGACAGGGGAATGAAAAACTGTTTTTT; CDR3: CASSLAPGQGNEKLFF